The TCR beta chain described here comes from a study of OX40 agonist ivuxolimab in advanced cancers. Repertoires were generated with immunoSEQ multiplex PCR, while TCRdb's copy carries only in-frame clones and drops some. The data show approximately 88,000 clones, 70% to 90% seen once. The germline V and J ends were trimmed by 4 bases and 4 bases, with 19 bases remaining between them. CDR1 is LGHNA and CDR2 is YSLEER in the germline V gene. The CDR3 covers 16 residues. The investigators sampled blood at baseline, at cycle 4 day 1, and at cycle 7 day 1. Study outcomes and limitations: At 0.1 to 3.0 mg/kg, CD4+ and CD8+ blood T cells expanded clonally by week 6.

On this clone itself: Its antigen is still unknown.

The TCR sequence derives from an adult with an advanced solid tumor such as melanoma, head and neck, liver or kidney cancer. Here the sequenced sample was CD4+ or CD8+ T cells sorted from blood, taken in a trial of the OX40 agonist ivuxolimab. This chain joins TRBV4-3 and TRBJ1-2; possibly TRBD1 for D (6 bases). CDR3 residues: CASSLKPDSNAYGYTF. CDR3 nucleotide sequence: TGCGCCAGCAGCCTAAAGCCGGACAGCAATGCCTATGGCTACACCTTC.